Sequencing of this TCR beta chain was carried out in a study of shared clonotypes between healthy human individuals (TCRdb year 2020). In terms of the full investigation: The cohort comprised a couple of women and a few men aged 18 to 49 years. To increase sequencing depth and limit assay-specific biases, TCR repertoire library preparation and sequencing were carried out by different laboratories using diverse techniques. Per donor, leukapheresis produced somewhere between about 0.9 and 10 billion PBMCs. For each donor, CD4 naive and CD4 memory were each run on three plates, CD8 naive on two plates, and CD8 memory on one plate. The study deeply sequenced blood TCR repertoires of several healthy adults to estimate repertoire size and the extent of clonotype sharing between individuals.

TCR CDR3 regions were amplified from genomic DNA by multiplex PCR using the deep immunoSEQ assay. Extracted genomic DNA from each cell subset was distributed evenly across all wells of several immunoSEQ 96-well plates, and each plate was treated as a replicate. For sorted subsets, around 200 ng genomic DNA, equal to tens of thousands of T cell genomes, was loaded into each replicate PCR. Purified libraries were quantified with a Qubit 3.0 fluorometer, sized on a Bioanalyzer 2100, and re-quantified with the KAPA Library Quantification kit. A separate single-read 150-cycle Illumina NextSeq 550 flow cell was used to sequence each immunoSEQ 96-well plate. The original methods were these. Because the immunoSEQ output included only junctional sequences and no quality scores, the filtering could not be the same as the filtering used for full-length reads. Sequences were annotated with PyIR, a Python wrapper for IgBLAST v1.9, and V/J genes and CDR3 were assigned using IMGT germline references. Any read was removed if the V/J assignment was weak (E-value above 1e-6), the CDR3 was missing, or the read contained stop codons, out-of-frame junctions, or ambiguous translated residues. V3J clonotypes were defined by identical inferred V gene, J gene, and CDR3 amino acid sequence. Percentage overlap between repertoires was calculated by dividing the number of shared unique clonotypes by the size of the smaller repertoire. RTK rarefaction, the Chao1 estimator, and Recon v2.1 estimates of unobserved clonotypes were used to assess repertoire richness. For all TCRbeta clonotypes obtained by the gDNA method from a handful of donors, generation probabilities were computed with OLGA. In TCRdb, the immuneACCESS table is reduced to in-frame sequences with V and J assigned. These tables do not hold every clone; where another copy was compared, an unresolved V gene accounts for under half, and the others remain unexplained. Clonal size and the V and J genes are those of that table, whereas D and trimming came from the DNA. Here the sample has approximately 2.4 million clones; almost 96% occur a single time. Of the sample, over 0.1% falls within the top ten clones.

Donors were healthy HIV-negative adults with no recently reported acute infections or vaccinations. Every donor was a Caucasian adult residing in Nashville, Tennessee, USA. CD4+ T cells were enriched by magnetic negative selection, after which naive cells were positively selected on CD45RA and the negative fraction was taken as the memory subset. After blood collection by leukapheresis, PBMCs were isolated using Ficoll-Histopaque density gradient centrifugation and then cryopreserved in the vapor phase of liquid nitrogen. Purity and quantity of every magnetically sorted T cell population were checked by analytical flow cytometry. From each sorted fraction, genomic DNA was isolated and quantified by UV absorbance on a Nanodrop 2000c. This clone was seen only once. This receptor's antigen is unknown. One base away there is no much larger clone; base qualities are not given. Inclusive of the bounding cysteine and phenylalanine, the CDR3 is 15 residues long. The kept DNA is CDR3 alone, 45 bases in frame from the first base. Per the germline V gene, MGHDK is the CDR1 and SYGVNS is the CDR2. V loses 0 bases of germline sequence and J loses 0 bases, and the interval between the two ends is 7 bases.

The full study reports these points: Across a handful of donors, around 5% of naive CD4, around 3.5% of naive CD8, 2.3% of memory CD4, and under 0.45% of memory CD8 clonotypes were shared. Larger estimated clonotype richness was generally found for naive subsets than for memory subsets. Based on pairwise subsampling, the degree of clonotype sharing among donors was expected to be affected by sequencing depth. Clonotypes shared by all four sorted-subset donors showed higher generation probabilities than non-shared clonotypes. Incomplete sequencing was indicated by rarefaction of sorted-subset datasets, despite the large sequencing depth. Because the study included only a small number of donors, the genetic and exposure-history diversity represented was limited. Sampling was restricted to blood, and TCR repertoires in tissue are likely to differ from TCR repertoires in blood.

The receptor comes from a man aged 18 to 35 in good health. This chain joins TRBV25-1 to TRBJ2-3, with no D gene named confidently. The material sequenced was naive CD4+ T cells sorted from blood. The cell subset or site label, read with the paper, signifies: CD45RA+ positively selected. The DNA is TGTGCCAGCAGTGAATATCAGGATAGCACAGATACGCAGTATTTT. Protein translation: CASSEYQDSTDTQYF.